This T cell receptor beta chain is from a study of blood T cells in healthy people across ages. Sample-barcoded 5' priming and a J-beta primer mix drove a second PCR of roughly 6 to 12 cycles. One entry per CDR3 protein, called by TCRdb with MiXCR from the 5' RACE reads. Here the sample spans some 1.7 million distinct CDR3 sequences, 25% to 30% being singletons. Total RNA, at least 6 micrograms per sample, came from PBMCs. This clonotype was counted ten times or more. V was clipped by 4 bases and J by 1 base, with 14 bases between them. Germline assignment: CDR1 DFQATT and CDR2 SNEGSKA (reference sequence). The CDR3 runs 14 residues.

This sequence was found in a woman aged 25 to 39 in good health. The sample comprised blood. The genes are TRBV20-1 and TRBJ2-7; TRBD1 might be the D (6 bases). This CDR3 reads CSANDRPSSYEQYF. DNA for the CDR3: TGCAGTGCTAACGACAGGCCCAGTTCCTACGAGCAGTACTTC.